The 26 T cell receptor beta chains below all came from one sample that was sequenced in a study of T cell repertoires in cytomegalovirus infection (dated by TCRdb to between 2018 and 2020). What this sample's treatment or condition label stands for: in vitro stimulation with specific CMV peptide epitopes to enrich CMV-specific T cells. No cognate antigen is known for these TCRs. The sequencer was an Illumina HiSeq 1500. TCRdb reworked the public reads: Q25 trimming with fastp, MiXCR clone assembly, productive beta chains retained. CDR3 protein duplicates are merged, each entry listing the most common genes and DNA. A total of 340,000 or so distinct CDR3 sequences appear in this sample, just under 25% of them only once. The ten largest make up approximately 12% of the sample. This specimen was cultured PBMCs, taken from culture after CMV antigen stimulation. Source of these receptors: a human donor in good health (CMV status not recorded). Some clones in this sample may be carry-over from other donors' samples.

This clonotype was seen at least ten times. The genes are TRBV27 and TRBJ2-1; 15 bases agree with TRBD2. This CDR3 has 19 residues. The germline CDR1 and CDR2 sequences are MNHEY and SMNVEV (reference sequence). Trimming cost V 5 bases and J 7 bases; bases outside gene matches: 15. CDR3 nucleotides: TGTGCCAGCAGTCCTGGAACGGGACTAGCGGGAGGATCCGGAAATGAGCAGTTCTTC. It yields the protein CASSPGTGLAGGSGNEQFF.

This chain uses TRBV18 with TRBJ2-7, with a possible D match to TRBD2 (6 bases). Germline V gene sequence: CDR1 KGHSH, CDR2 LQKENI. The CDR3 consists of 15 residues. V lost 3 bases and J lost 0, with 12 bases in between. CDR3 loop: CASSPTSIPSYEQYV. The CDR3 region has the DNA TGTGCCAGCTCACCGACTAGTATCCCCTCCTACGAGCAGTACGTC.

This clonotype was observed many times. A junction end diverges from the germline sequence, so it may reflect a read error. The V gene is TRBV7-7, the J gene TRBJ2-1, with a tentative D call TRBD2 (5 bases). The CDR3 has 15 residues. Germline CDR1 SSHAT, CDR2 FNYEAQ (reference sequence). The CDR3 is CASSQDGLSYNEQFF. DNA for the CDR3: TGTGCTAGCAGCCAGGACGGACTGTCCTACAATGAGCAGTTCTTC. Drawing the rest from reference TRBV7-7 and TRBJ2-1, the complete variable domain is GAGVSQSPRYKVTKRGQDVTLRCDPISSHATLYWYQQALGQGPEFLTYFNYEAQPDKSGLPSDRFSAERPEGSISTLTIQRTEQRDSAMYRCASSQDGLSYNEQFFGPGTRLTVL.

In this sample, this clonotype turned up a few times. The chain carries TRBV24-1 and TRBJ1-2; 9 bases line up with TRBD1. The CDR3 is made up of 18 amino acids. Germline V gene data show CDR1 as KGHDR and CDR2 as SFDVKD. Germline trimming cut 2 bases from V and 3 bases from J; bases unmatched to any gene: 12. CDR3: CATSDSWNDRGNDYGYTF. The CDR3 DNA is TGTGCCACCAGTGATTCTTGGAATGACAGGGGGAACGACTATGGCTACACCTTC.

The chain links TRBV29-1 to TRBJ2-5; 15 bases fit TRBD2. The CDR3 loop spans 15 amino acids. Germline loops: CDR1 SQVTM, CDR2 ANQGSEA. J was trimmed by 5 bases and V by 6 bases; bases with no gene match: 7. The CDR3: CSVAGLAGGRETQYF. The CDR3 DNA reads TGCAGCGTCGCCGGACTAGCGGGAGGGCGTGAGACCCAGTACTTC.

This clonotype occurred many times. The rearrangement joins TRBV19 to TRBJ2-1; 10 positions agree with TRBD1. The V and J ends lost 0 bases and 4 bases, in that order; junction bases with no gene match: 3. This CDR3 is 16 amino acids long. Looked up from germline, CDR1 is LNHDA and CDR2 is SQIVND (reference sequence). CDR3 protein: CASSIEGQGPYNEQFF. DNA for the CDR3: TGTGCCAGTAGTATAGAGGGACAGGGGCCTTACAATGAGCAGTTCTTC.

Many counts were recorded for this clonotype. The chain links TRBV7-2 to TRBJ2-2, with D uncertain. The germline V gene encodes CDR1 SGHTA and CDR2 FQGNSA. This CDR3 region has 17 residues. Trimming took 2 bases from V and 0 from J, leaving 13 bases between them. CDR3 protein: CASSLWPARTNTGELFF. The DNA of the CDR3 is TGTGCCAGCAGCTTATGGCCGGCAAGAACGAACACCGGGGAGCTGTTTTTT.

The table lists this clonotype with a few counts. CDR3 loop: CASSLGWRGQGSPLHF. The CDR3 DNA follows: TGTGCCAGCAGCTTAGGGTGGAGGGGCCAGGGTTCACCCCTCCACTTT. The J gene is TRBJ1-6, the V gene TRBV7-2; TRBD1 is a possible D gene (5 bases). Per the germline V gene, CDR1 is SGHTA and CDR2 is FQGNSA. Trimming left V 1 base short and J 9 bases short, with 16 bases between. This CDR3 is 16 amino acids long.

There are a few counts of this clonotype. The chain employs TRBV6-2 or TRBV6-3 and TRBJ2-2, with D perhaps assigned TRBD1 or TRBD2 (5 bases each). The CDR3 runs 16 residues. The V end was cut by 0 bases, the J end by 0 bases, with 8 bases between. The germline V gene encodes CDR1 MNHEY and CDR2 SVGEGT. CDR3 loop: CASSYSGTSNTGELFF. The DNA of the CDR3 is TGTGCCAGCAGTTACTCCGGGACGTCGAACACCGGGGAGCTGTTTTTT.

This clonotype was counted once. With a much larger clone just one base away, this may be a read error. V is TRBV12-3 or TRBV12-4 and J is TRBJ1-6, with 9 nucleotides matching TRBD1. This CDR3 contains 14 residues. The CDR3 loop is CASSTQGAVSPFHF. Here the CDR3 DNA reads TGTGCCAGCAGCACACAGGGGGCTGTTTCACCCTTCCACTTT.

The table lists this clonotype with a few counts. The V gene is TRBV12-3 or TRBV12-4, the J gene TRBJ2-5; 8 bases align to TRBD2. V shed 8 bases, J shed 7 bases, and the junction held 6 bases outside the gene matches. The CDR3 sequence is 12 residues long. The CDR3 region has the DNA TGTGCCAGCCAAGTCCTAGCGGGGACCCAGTACTTC. This codes for CASQVLAGTQYF.

This clonotype was observed a few times. The chain uses TRBV10-2 and TRBJ1-1; a possible D gene is TRBD1 (5 bases). The length of the CDR3 is 13 residues. Trimming removed 6 bases at V and 5 bases at J, with 13 bases between. Germline assignment: CDR1 WSHSY and CDR2 SAAADI. CDR3 coding DNA: TGCGCCAGCAGGGGGGACGGAAGGACTGAAGCTTTCTTT. This sequence encodes CASRGDGRTEAFF.

The J gene is TRBJ2-1, the V gene TRBV28; TRBD1 aligns across 7 bases. The CDR3 covers 14 residues. V dropped 6 bases and J dropped 6; count of bases not matched to a gene: 8. CDR1 and CDR2 from the germline V gene are MDHEN and SYDVKM. The CDR3, as DNA: TGTGCCAGCAGCGAACAGGGGTCGGTCAATGAGCAGTTCTTC. The encoded protein is CASSEQGSVNEQFF.

This chain uses TRBV4-1 with TRBJ1-4; no reliable D call. V was clipped by 0 bases and J by 8 bases, with 13 bases between them. This CDR3 comprises 15 residues. Germline loops: CDR1 MGHRA, CDR2 YSYEKL. The CDR3 loop is CASSQDGTLREKLFF. The CDR3 nucleotides read TGCGCCAGCAGCCAAGATGGTACGTTACGGGAAAAACTGTTTTTT.

The gene calls are TRBV9 and TRBJ1-1; 9 bases are shared with TRBD1. This CDR3 region has 16 residues. The V gene's germline CDR1 is SGDLS and CDR2 YYNGEE. Trimming cost V 3 bases and J 5 bases; bases outside gene matches: 11. The CDR3 loop is CASSATGTGLSTEAFF. CDR3 DNA sequence: TGTGCCAGCAGCGCCACCGGGACAGGGTTGTCGACTGAAGCTTTCTTT.

The chain combines TRBV18 with TRBJ1-2; D gene unclear. CDR1 is KGHSH and CDR2 is LQKENI in the germline V gene. Between the trimmed V and J ends, which lost 3 bases and 7 bases, there was a span of 12 bases. The CDR3 spans 13 residues. DNA of the CDR3: TGTGCCAGCTCACCTTCGGTCGGAAGTGGCTACACCTTC. Amino acids: CASSPSVGSGYTF.

This chain uses TRBV6-1 with TRBJ2-3; maybe TRBD2 (5 bases). Deletions cut 8 bases from V and 2 bases from J, with 14 bases between. From germline, CDR1 is MNHNS and CDR2 SASEGT. CDR3 length: 14 residues. In nucleotides, the CDR3 is TGTGCCAGCGGCCGGGATTCACTCACAGATACGCAGTATTTT. Its protein is CASGRDSLTDTQYF.

The rearrangement joins TRBV6-5 to TRBJ2-7, with D perhaps matching TRBD1 (9 bases). The V and J ends lost 11 bases and 4 bases respectively, with 30 bases between them. The CDR3 length is 17 residues. Germline loops: CDR1 MNHEY, CDR2 SVGAGI. CDR3 loop: CAASPSGGGTGIYEQYF. The CDR3 region has the DNA TGTGCCGCTTCACCATCGGGAGGGGGGACAGGGATTTACGAGCAGTACTTC.

The V gene is TRBV27, the J gene TRBJ2-1, with 14 bases identical to TRBD2. Germline trimming cut 4 bases from V and 10 bases from J; bases unmatched to any gene: 6. The CDR3 extends over 15 amino acids. CDR1 is MNHEY and CDR2 is SMNVEV in the germline V gene (reference sequence). CDR3 sequence (DNA): TGTGCCAGCAGTTATGGACTAGCGGGAGGCGGGGAGCAGTTCTTC. Amino acid sequence: CASSYGLAGGGEQFF.

The genes are TRBV19 and TRBJ2-7; unclear D gene. Germline V gives CDR1 LNHDA, CDR2 SQIVND (reference sequence). The CDR3 sequence is 14 residues long. Trimming removed 4 bases at V and 0 bases at J, with 10 bases between. CDR3 loop: CASSRVGISYEQYF. The CDR3 DNA follows: TGTGCCAGTAGTAGAGTTGGAATCTCCTACGAGCAGTACTTC.

V is TRBV20-1 and J is TRBJ2-7; no clear D. The CDR3 is made up of 12 amino acids. V was clipped by 6 bases and J by 0 bases, with 9 bases between them. Germline V lookup: CDR1 DFQATT, CDR2 SNEGSKA (reference sequence). CDR3 nucleotides: TGCAGTGCCTCAAGTAGCTCCTACGAGCAGTACTTC. It encodes CSASSSSYEQYF.

The chain joins TRBV7-2 to TRBJ2-1; TRBD1 might be the D (6 bases). V was pared by 2 bases and J by 6 bases, with 29 bases between. CDR1 SGHTA and CDR2 FQGNSA come from the germline V gene. This CDR3 has 20 residues. This CDR3 is CASSLLVYPLGLEGGNEQFF. CDR3 nucleotides: TGTGCCAGCAGCTTACTGGTCTACCCCCTGGGTCTAGAAGGGGGCAATGAGCAGTTCTTC. The variable domain in full, with the rest retrieved from reference TRBV7-2 and TRBJ2-1, is GAGVSQSPSNKVTEKGKDVELRCDPISGHTALYWYRQSLGQGLEFLIYFQGNSAPDKSGLPSDRFSAERTGGSVSTLTIQRTQQEDSAVYLCASSLLVYPLGLEGGNEQFFGPGTRLTVL.

This clonotype showed up just a few times. The chain combines TRBV28 with TRBJ1-5; 8 bases align to TRBD1. The CDR3 consists of 15 residues. Germline loops: CDR1 MDHEN, CDR2 SYDVKM. Germline trimming cut 4 bases from V and 5 bases from J; bases unmatched to any gene: 7. The CDR3 DNA follows: TGTGCCAGCAGTTCAGAAGACAGGGGCTATCAGCCCCAGCATTTT. It specifies CASSSEDRGYQPQHF. Using reference TRBV28 and TRBJ1-5 for the parts outside the CDR3, the full variable domain is DVKVTQSSRYLVKRTGEKVFLECVQDMDHENMFWYRQDPGLGLRLIYFSYDVKMKEKGDIPEGYSVSREKKERFSLILESASTNQTSMYLCASSSEDRGYQPQHFGDGTRLSIL.

This clonotype was counted many times. The V and J genes are TRBV7-2 and TRBJ2-2; D unclear. Between the trimmed V and J ends, which lost 2 bases and 10 bases, there was a span of 11 bases. The germline gives CDR1 SGHTA, CDR2 FQGNSA. CDR3 size: 13 residues. CDR3 region: CASSLFSTSELFF. The CDR3 coding sequence is TGTGCCAGCAGCTTATTTTCTACGTCGGAGCTGTTTTTT.

The V and J genes are TRBV28 and TRBJ2-5, with 7 nucleotides matching TRBD2. The CDR3 has 15 amino acids. Unmatched junction bases numbered 7, after V lost 5 bases and J lost 1 base. Per germline, CDR1 MDHEN and CDR2 SYDVKM. In DNA form, the CDR3 reads TGTGCCAGCAGTGGCGGGACTACGTCCCAAGAGACCCAGTACTTC. Translated, it gives CASSGGTTSQETQYF.

This chain connects TRBV20-1 to TRBJ2-2, with TRBD1 identical over 10 bases. The J segment lost 5 bases and the V segment lost 4 bases, leaving 4 bases of the junction unmatched. This CDR3 spans 14 amino acids. The germline V gene has CDR1 DFQATT and CDR2 SNEGSKA (reference sequence). CDR3 amino acids: CSAKRQGATGELFF. CDR3 coding DNA: TGCAGTGCTAAACGACAGGGGGCGACCGGGGAGCTGTTTTTT.